Each of the 13 T cell receptor beta chains below was sequenced from the same sample in a study of blood T cells in healthy people across ages. Primed by a sample-barcoded 5' primer and a J-beta primer mix, a second PCR proceeded for 7 to 11 cycles. From the 5' RACE reads, TCRdb called clonotypes with MiXCR, one entry per CDR3 protein. The sample has about 680,000 distinct CDR3 sequences, approximately 50% seen once. Sequenced material: blood. These receptors came from a woman aged 55-69 years in good health.

CDR3 loop: CASRRSQGGETQYF. CDR3 DNA sequence: TGTGCCAGCAGGAGATCCCAGGGGGGAGAGACCCAGTACTTC. The chain employs TRBV28 and TRBJ2-5, with D possibly TRBD1 on 7 matching bases. V lost 6 bases to trimming and J lost 4 bases, with 15 bases between them. Germline V gene data show CDR1 as MDHEN and CDR2 as SYDVKM. CDR3 length: 14 amino acids. Full variable domain (remainder filled in from reference TRBV28 and TRBJ2-5): DVKVTQSSRYLVKRTGEKVFLECVQDMDHENMFWYRQDPGLGLRLIYFSYDVKMKEKGDIPEGYSVSREKKERFSLILESASTNQTSMYLCASRRSQGGETQYFGPGTRLLVL.

V and J are TRBV7-2 and TRBJ2-5; TRBD1 matches at 9 bases. Germline assignment: CDR1 SGHTA and CDR2 FQGNSA. Trimming cost V 7 bases and J 2 bases; bases outside gene matches: 5. The CDR3 loop spans 14 amino acids. The CDR3 region is CASTIQGAQETQYF. In DNA form, the CDR3 reads TGTGCCAGCACCATACAGGGGGCTCAAGAGACCCAGTACTTC.

J is TRBJ2-5 and V is TRBV20-1; D might be TRBD2 (6 bases). The DNA end is a closer match to TRBJ2-7, so the J assignment may be wrong. The length of the CDR3 is 14 residues. In germline, CDR1 is DFQATT, CDR2 SNEGSKA (reference sequence). The CDR3 DNA follows: TGCAGTGCTACAGTTAGCGGAGTAGGATACGAGCAGTACTTC. Translating gives CSATVSGVGYEQYF.

The CDR3: CASSPGLAGVHMNEQFF. DNA of the CDR3: TGTGCCAGCAGCCCAGGACTAGCGGGGGTGCATATGAATGAGCAGTTCTTC. The chain joins TRBV7-3 to TRBJ2-1; TRBD2 matches 13 bases. The ends lost 5 bases at V and 7 bases at J; junction bases unmatched: 11. The CDR3 is 17 amino acids. Germline V lookup: CDR1 SGHTA, CDR2 FQGTGA.

This clonotype was observed at least ten times. Since a much larger clone is just one base distant, this may be a read error. This chain connects TRBV7-9 to TRBJ2-6; D not certain. V was trimmed by 5 bases and J by 1 base, leaving 6 bases between them. CDR1 is SEHNR and CDR2 is FQNEAQ in the germline V gene (reference sequence). This CDR3 spans 14 amino acids. CDR3 region: CASSANSGANVLTF. CDR3 DNA sequence: TGTGCCAGCAGCGCAAATTCTGGGGCCAACGTCCTGACTTTC. Looking up the rest from reference TRBV7-9 and TRBJ2-6 gives the full variable domain: DTGVSQNPRHKITKRGQNVTFRCDPISEHNRLYWYRQTLGQGPEFLTYFQNEAQLEKSRLLSDRFSAERPKGSFSTLEIQRTEQGDSAMYLCASSANSGANVLTFGAGSRLTVL.

The gene calls are TRBV2 and TRBJ2-3; 8 nucleotides agree with TRBD2. Germline CDR1 and CDR2: SNHLY and FYNNEI. The CDR3 is 13 amino acids. The V and J ends lost 8 bases and 0 bases, in that order; junction bases with no gene match: 1. The CDR3 loop is CASERESTDTQYF. The CDR3 nucleotides are TGTGCCAGCGAGCGGGAGAGCACAGATACGCAGTATTTT.

A few counts support this clonotype. This CDR3 is CSARFAIKGNEQFF. The CDR3 nucleotides are TGCAGTGCTAGATTTGCTATAAAGGGGAATGAGCAGTTCTTC. This sequence joins TRBV20-1 and TRBJ2-1; weak D call: TRBD1 (5 bases). V shed 2 bases and J shed 7 bases, with 15 bases lying between them. Germline lookup yields CDR1 DFQATT and CDR2 SNEGSKA (reference sequence). The CDR3 contains 14 residues.

This clonotype was counted many times. The chain is built from TRBV29-1 and TRBJ2-5, with D perhaps TRBD2 (10 bases). Germline loops: CDR1 SQVTM, CDR2 ANQGSEA. The CDR3 spans 16 residues. V lost 6 bases, J lost 2 bases, and 22 bases lay in between. The CDR3 DNA follows: TGCAGCGTACAGGGGGCGACTAGCGGGTTACAAGAGACCCAGTACTTC. Amino acid sequence: CSVQGATSGLQETQYF.

V usage is TRBV27 and J usage is TRBJ2-5; no clear D. CDR1 and CDR2 from the germline V gene are MNHEY and SMNVEV (reference sequence). The V gene lost 4 bases and the J gene lost 11 bases, with 14 bases spanning the gap. The CDR3 totals 12 residues. The CDR3 DNA follows: TGTGCCAGCAGTTACACTGGCGAGAAGCAGTACTTC. This sequence encodes CASSYTGEKQYF.

V gene TRBV6-1 combines with J gene TRBJ2-5; 7 nucleotides match TRBD1. There are 14 residues in the CDR3. With V trimmed by 7 bases and J by 11 bases, 16 bases remained unmatched. CDR1 and CDR2 (germline): MNHNS, SASEGT. The CDR3 loop reads CASTPDRFLGFQYF. CDR3 DNA: TGTGCCAGCACCCCGGACAGGTTCCTCGGGTTTCAGTACTTC.

This clonotype was detected only a few times. The chain recombines TRBV29-1 with TRBJ2-7; D is unclear. The ends were cut back, 2 bases at V and 8 bases at J, with 16 bases in the middle. The CDR3 extends over 13 amino acids. Germline V gene lookup returns CDR1 SQVTM and CDR2 ANQGSEA. The chain's CDR3 is CSVEIALTPKQYF. As DNA, the CDR3 is TGCAGCGTTGAAATTGCCCTGACGCCCAAGCAGTACTTC.

The V call is TRBV6-2 or TRBV6-3, the J call TRBJ2-3; 8 nucleotides line up with TRBD1. CDR1 is MNHEY and CDR2 is SVGEGT in the germline V gene. The V and J ends lost 5 bases and 6 bases, in that order; junction bases with no gene match: 13. The CDR3 loop spans 16 amino acids. CDR3 residues: CASSPRDRWKVDTQYF. CDR3 in DNA: TGTGCCAGCAGTCCCCGGGACAGGTGGAAAGTGGATACGCAGTATTTT.

The chain joins TRBV7-3 to TRBJ2-3, with 11 bases aligning to TRBD2. The ends lost 2 bases at V and 8 bases at J; junction bases unmatched: 15. The CDR3 covers 18 residues. Germline values: CDR1 SGHTA, CDR2 FQGTGA. The CDR3 region is CASSLGLTSGSATGTQYF. The CDR3 DNA follows: TGTGCCAGCAGCTTAGGTCTTACTAGCGGGAGTGCCACGGGTACGCAGTATTTT. Filled out from reference TRBV7-3 and TRBJ2-3, the complete variable domain reads GAGVSQTPSNKVTEKGKYVELRCDPISGHTALYWYRQSLGQGPEFLIYFQGTGAADDSGLPNDRFFAVRPEGSVSTLKIQRTERGDSAVYLCASSLGLTSGSATGTQYFGPGTRLTVL.